This T cell receptor (beta chain) was sequenced for a study of neurological immune-mediated disorders. This clonotype was recorded at least ten times. One entry per CDR3 protein, called by TCRdb with MiXCR from the 5' RACE reads. The sample records 55,000 to 70,000 distinct CDR3 sequences, roughly an eighth being singletons. Trimming took off 4 bases at V and 0 bases at J, with 13 bases between the two ends. This CDR3 has 15 amino acids. Germline loops: CDR1 SGDLS, CDR2 YYNGEE. The unsorted libraries were made from 2 million PBMCs kept at -80 C. Sequencing was carried out using PBMCs. This chain links TRBV9 with TRBJ1-1; the D gene is possibly TRBD1 (6 bases). The receptor was derived from a man between 60 and 75 years old in good health. The CDR3 DNA is TGTGCCAGCAGCCCCCCGACAGGCCTGAACACTGAAGCTTTCTTT. It specifies CASSPPTGLNTEAFF.